One sample yielded the 31 T cell receptor beta chains listed below, sequenced in a study of T-cell memory formation after mild COVID-19. TCRdb re-called the 5' RACE reads with MiXCR, one entry per CDR3 protein. The sample includes about 130,000 distinct CDR3 sequences, around 6.3% of them seen just once. The sequenced sample was PBMCs or a T cell subset sorted from them (not recorded which). These TCRs come from an adult woman who had mild COVID-19 (a few samples of this study predate the infection). Cell type and time point are not known.

This clonotype has a handful of counts. V is TRBV7-3 and J is TRBJ1-1; tentatively, D is TRBD1 (6 bases). The CDR3 consists of 13 residues. The V and J ends lost 3 bases and 7 bases respectively, with 12 bases between them. Germline V CDR1 and CDR2: SGHTA, FQGTGA. Here the CDR3 DNA reads TGTGCCAGCAGCTTCGAGACAGGTCGTGAAGCTTTCTTT. Translating gives CASSFETGREAFF.

This clonotype showed up many times. This rearrangement joins TRBV7-3 to TRBJ2-3; D uncertain. This CDR3 spans 13 amino acids. V was cut by 5 bases and J by 6 bases, with 12 bases left in between. CDR1 and CDR2 from the germline V gene are SGHTA and FQGTGA. The CDR3 coding sequence is TGTGCCAGCAGCCTGTCAGAGGTGGATACGCAGTATTTT. Translation gives CASSLSEVDTQYF.

This clonotype was seen a handful of times. The gene calls are TRBV6-1 and TRBJ1-4; D is possibly TRBD1 (6 bases). Germline V gives CDR1 MNHNS, CDR2 SASEGT. With 6 bases removed from V and 3 bases from J, the gap between germline ends came to 17 bases. CDR3 length: 16 residues. As DNA, the CDR3 is TGTGCCAGCAGAGCTAGACAACAGGGCTCTAATGAAAAACTGTTTTTT. As protein: CASRARQQGSNEKLFF.

This chain links TRBV7-2 with TRBJ1-5, with D uncertain. Germline CDR1 SGHTA, CDR2 FQGNSA. This CDR3 contains 14 residues. V was pared by 4 bases and J by 1 base, with 8 bases between. The CDR3 DNA is TGTGCCAGCAGCTACGGCTGGAGCAATCAGCCCCAGCATTTT. This translates into CASSYGWSNQPQHF.

The table lists this clonotype with a few counts. The chain carries TRBV9 and TRBJ1-5; TRBD1 agrees at 7 bases. The germline gives CDR1 SGDLS, CDR2 YYNGEE. The V gene end was trimmed by 3 bases and the J gene end by 6 bases; junction bases not matched to a gene: 9. The CDR3 spans 15 residues. This CDR3 reads CASSAGGHLIQPQHF. In DNA form, the CDR3 reads TGTGCCAGCAGCGCAGGGGGGCACCTAATTCAGCCCCAGCATTTT. Looking up the rest from reference TRBV9 and TRBJ1-5 gives the full variable domain: DSGVTQTPKHLITATGQRVTLRCSPRSGDLSVYWYQQSLDQGLQFLIQYYNGEERAKGNILERFSAQQFPDLHSELNLSSLELGDSALYFCASSAGGHLIQPQHFGDGTRLSIL.

This clonotype occurred a few times. This chain uses TRBV11-1 with TRBJ1-1; a weak D match, TRBD1 (5 bases). The CDR3 is 12 residues long. Germline V gene sequence: CDR1 SGHAT, CDR2 FQDESV (reference sequence). The V gene lost 8 bases and the J gene lost 4 bases, with 11 bases spanning the gap. The CDR3 is CASRRGFTEAFF. DNA of the CDR3: TGTGCCAGCCGCCGGGGGTTCACTGAAGCTTTCTTT. Using reference TRBV11-1 and TRBJ1-1 for the parts outside the CDR3, the full variable domain is EAEVAQSPRYKITEKSQAVAFWCDPISGHATLYWYRQILGQGPELLVQFQDESVVDDSQLPKDRFSAERLKGVDSTLKIQPAELGDSAMYLCASRRGFTEAFFGQGTRLTVV.

V is TRBV7-8 and J is TRBJ1-2, with D uncertain. The CDR3 consists of 14 residues. Looked up from germline, CDR1 is SGHVS and CDR2 is FQNEAQ. V was trimmed by 3 bases and J by 3 bases, leaving 11 bases between them. This chain's CDR3 is CASSLGPDYYGYTF. In DNA form, the CDR3 reads TGTGCCAGCAGCTTGGGCCCGGATTACTATGGCTACACCTTC. Combining the CDR3 with reference TRBV7-8 and TRBJ1-2 gives the whole variable domain GAGVSQSPRYKVAKRGQDVALRCDPISGHVSLFWYQQALGQGPEFLTYFQNEAQLDKSGLPSDRFFAERPEGSVSTLKIQRTQQEDSAVYLCASSLGPDYYGYTFGSGTRLTVV.

This clonotype was counted at least ten times. The genes are TRBV27 and TRBJ1-2; TRBD1 is a possible D gene (5 bases). The CDR3 extends over 13 amino acids. Germline CDR1 is MNHEY and CDR2 is SMNVEV (reference sequence). V dropped 3 bases and J dropped 7 bases, with 12 bases sitting between them. Here the CDR3 reads CASSFGRVGGYTF. The DNA of the CDR3 is TGTGCCAGCAGTTTCGGCAGGGTCGGTGGCTACACCTTC.

V is TRBV6-1 and J is TRBJ1-1; D possibly corresponds to TRBD1 (5 bases). Germline V lookup: CDR1 MNHNS, CDR2 SASEGT. The V gene lost 0 bases and the J gene lost 4 bases, with 12 bases spanning the gap. The CDR3 extends over 15 amino acids. The CDR3 coding sequence is TGTGCCAGCAGTGAAGCGAGGGGTAGGGCCACTGAAGCTTTCTTT. This gives the protein CASSEARGRATEAFF.

The table lists this clonotype with a few counts. The chain couples TRBV20-1 to TRBJ1-5; D gene unclear. V gave up 2 bases and J gave up 3 bases, with 11 bases separating them. This CDR3 contains 14 residues. From germline, CDR1 is DFQATT and CDR2 SNEGSKA (reference sequence). This CDR3 is CSARKVGPNQPQHF. CDR3 nucleotide sequence: TGCAGTGCTAGAAAGGTTGGCCCCAATCAGCCCCAGCATTTT.

This clonotype was counted at least ten times. The CDR3 reads CASSSGTAIYGYTF. The CDR3 bases are TGCGCCAGCAGCTCTGGGACAGCAATCTATGGCTACACCTTC. The rearrangement joins TRBV5-1 to TRBJ1-2; 7 positions match TRBD1. The V and J ends lost 3 bases and 4 bases, in that order; junction bases with no gene match: 6. CDR3 size: 14 residues. Germline values: CDR1 SGHRS, CDR2 YFSETQ.

This clonotype was recorded at least ten times. The chain carries TRBV9 and TRBJ2-1, with 10 bases matching TRBD2. With V trimmed by 0 bases and J by 5 bases, 2 bases remained unmatched. This CDR3 has 15 amino acids. Germline V lookup: CDR1 SGDLS, CDR2 YYNGEE. In DNA form, the CDR3 reads TGTGCCAGCAGCGTAGCTAGCGGGAGCCACAATGAGCAGTTCTTC. Protein: CASSVASGSHNEQFF.

Judged by abundance, this clonotype is medium-sized. V is TRBV30 and J is TRBJ2-6; the D gene is possibly TRBD1 (5 bases). The ends were cut back, 3 bases at V and 1 base at J, with 10 bases in the middle. The length of the CDR3 is 15 residues. Germline V gene lookup returns CDR1 GTSNPN and CDR2 SVGIG (reference sequence). CDR3 sequence reads: CAWSVQGSGANVLTF. As DNA, the CDR3 is TGTGCCTGGAGCGTCCAGGGATCTGGGGCCAACGTCCTGACTTTC.

This clonotype appeared many times. The chain has TRBV24-1 and TRBJ2-1, with D perhaps TRBD2 (6 bases). The germline V gene has CDR1 KGHDR and CDR2 SFDVKD. The CDR3 covers 17 residues. With 4 bases removed from V and 0 bases from J, the gap between germline ends came to 15 bases. The chain's CDR3 is CATSERWRGHSYNEQFF. The CDR3, as DNA: TGTGCCACCAGTGAACGCTGGAGGGGCCACTCCTACAATGAGCAGTTCTTC.

This chain connects TRBV24-1 to TRBJ2-3, with D unclear. Germline lookup yields CDR1 KGHDR and CDR2 SFDVKD. This CDR3 region has 13 residues. Deletions cut 3 bases from V and 5 bases from J, with 8 bases between. CDR3 sequence: CATSDSVVDTQYF. The CDR3, as DNA: TGTGCCACCAGTGATAGCGTGGTAGATACGCAGTATTTT.

This clonotype was counted ten times or more. The rearrangement joins TRBV6-6 to TRBJ2-5; D not resolved. This CDR3 has 13 residues. Germline V lookup: CDR1 MNHNY, CDR2 SVGAGI (reference sequence). V was shortened by 6 bases and J by 4 bases, with 12 bases between the two germline ends. This chain's CDR3 is CASRHGYTETQYF. In nucleotides, the CDR3 is TGTGCCAGCAGGCACGGATATACAGAGACCCAGTACTTC.

This chain links TRBV24-1 with TRBJ1-1; D remains unclear. The germline CDR1 and CDR2 sequences are KGHDR and SFDVKD. This CDR3 is 13 amino acids long. The V and J ends lost 4 bases and 0 bases respectively, with 5 bases between them. The CDR3 DNA reads TGTGCCACCAGTGACGTTTTGAACACTGAAGCTTTCTTT. Translated: CATSDVLNTEAFF.

This clonotype was counted between two and nine times. The chain couples TRBV5-1 to TRBJ2-3; 9 bases agree with TRBD2. CDR1 SGHRS and CDR2 YFSETQ come from the germline V gene. Unmatched junction bases numbered 2, after V lost 0 bases and J lost 0 bases. The CDR3 is 16 amino acids. CDR3 loop: CASSLALAGSTDTQYF. CDR3 nucleotide sequence: TGCGCCAGCAGCTTGGCCCTAGCGGGGAGCACAGATACGCAGTATTTT.

The chain links TRBV6-5 to TRBJ1-1; TRBD1 aligns across 8 bases. The germline gives CDR1 MNHEY, CDR2 SVGAGI. The J segment lost 0 bases and the V segment lost 6 bases, leaving 9 bases of the junction unmatched. The CDR3 consists of 16 residues. The CDR3 coding sequence is TGTGCCAGCAGCCCCGACAGGGGACAACTGAACACTGAAGCTTTCTTT. This sequence encodes CASSPDRGQLNTEAFF.

This clonotype was observed at least ten times. The J gene is TRBJ2-2, the V gene TRBV5-1; D uncertain. The ends were cut back, 3 bases at V and 6 bases at J, with 15 bases in the middle. Germline V lookup: CDR1 SGHRS, CDR2 YFSETQ. The CDR3 is made up of 15 amino acids. The CDR3 DNA reads TGCGCCAGCAGCTCCGGGTCCCAGACCGCCGGGGAGCTGTTTTTT. Amino acids: CASSSGSQTAGELFF.

This sequence joins TRBV5-1 and TRBJ2-3; D is possibly TRBD1 (5 bases). Germline CDR1 SGHRS, CDR2 YFSETQ. The CDR3 totals 13 residues. Trimming stripped 3 bases from V and 3 bases from J, with 8 bases between. The CDR3 reads CASSSQVTDTQYF. The CDR3 DNA is TGCGCCAGCAGCTCACAGGTTACAGATACGCAGTATTTT.

There are many counts of this clonotype. The chain links TRBV7-9 to TRBJ1-1; D gene ambiguous. This CDR3 is 12 amino acids long. V dropped 2 bases and J dropped 3 bases, with 4 bases sitting between them. Germline V lookup: CDR1 SEHNR, CDR2 FQNEAQ (reference sequence). The CDR3 loop reads CASSLTHTEAFF. In DNA form, the CDR3 reads TGTGCCAGCAGCTTAACGCACACTGAAGCTTTCTTT.

This clonotype came up many times. The gene calls are TRBV3-1 and TRBJ1-6; 10 positions match TRBD1. Germline V lookup: CDR1 LGHDT, CDR2 YNNKEL (reference sequence). The junction had 4 bases not matched to a gene; V was cut back by 4 bases and J by 10 bases. The CDR3 loop spans 14 amino acids. CDR3: CASSLGQGKSPLHF. The DNA for the CDR3 is TGTGCCAGCAGCCTGGGACAGGGGAAGTCACCCCTCCACTTT.

This clonotype has a count of ten or more. The chain uses TRBV29-1 and TRBJ2-3, with D maybe TRBD2 (6 bases). The germline V gene has CDR1 SQVTM and CDR2 ANQGSEA. The CDR3 spans 13 residues. V was trimmed by 6 bases and J by 2 bases, leaving 12 bases between them. The CDR3 reads CSVRAGSTDTQYF. As DNA, the CDR3 is TGCAGCGTCAGAGCGGGCTCCACAGATACGCAGTATTTT.

The chain recombines TRBV4-1 with TRBJ2-5; 11 nucleotides line up with TRBD2. V lost 1 base to trimming and J lost 4 bases; unmatched junction nucleotides: 5. This CDR3 comprises 16 residues. Germline CDR1 and CDR2: MGHRA and YSYEKL. The CDR3 sequence is CASSQAGLAGGETQYF. The CDR3 DNA is TGCGCCAGCAGCCAAGCTGGGCTAGCGGGGGGAGAGACCCAGTACTTC.

This clonotype was picked up many times. The chain combines TRBV12-3 or TRBV12-4 with TRBJ2-3, with 7 nucleotides matching TRBD2. Trimming at V came to 6 bases and at J to 3 bases, leaving 12 bases not matched to a gene. The CDR3 is made up of 16 amino acids. CDR3 loop: CASSSNTGTTTDTQYF. The CDR3 DNA sequence: TGTGCCAGCAGCTCGAATACCGGGACTACAACAGATACGCAGTATTTT.

The chain carries TRBV5-1 and TRBJ2-5; TRBD1 aligns across 7 bases. V lost 4 bases and J lost 4; bases outside the gene matches: 19. CDR1 SGHRS and CDR2 YFSETQ come from the germline V gene. The CDR3 has 18 residues. The CDR3 spells CASSTDRARKVNRETQYF. CDR3 nucleotide sequence: TGCGCCAGCAGCACCGACAGGGCTCGGAAGGTGAACCGAGAGACCCAGTACTTC.

V gene TRBV5-1 combines with J gene TRBJ2-7; D may be TRBD1 (5 bases). Deletions cut 0 bases from V and 0 bases from J, with 10 bases between. The CDR3 loop spans 15 amino acids. CDR1 is SGHRS and CDR2 is YFSETQ in the germline V gene. The CDR3 here is CASSLEVTASYEQYF. The CDR3 DNA follows: TGCGCCAGCAGCTTGGAAGTGACAGCCTCCTACGAGCAGTACTTC.

This clonotype came up a few times. This chain uses TRBV7-9 with TRBJ2-1; perhaps TRBD1 as D (5 bases). The germline gives CDR1 SEHNR, CDR2 FQNEAQ (reference sequence). Trimming removed 9 bases at V and 8 bases at J, with 5 bases between. This CDR3 is built from 9 residues. The CDR3 bases are TGTGCCAGAGGGGATGAGCAGTTCTTC. This translates into CARGDEQFF.

This clonotype was detected many times. The rearrangement links TRBV3-1 to TRBJ2-5; 8 bases map to TRBD1. This CDR3 comprises 15 residues. Germline values: CDR1 LGHDT, CDR2 YNNKEL (reference sequence). J gave up 3 bases and V 3 bases, and 6 bases lay outside the gene matches. Here the CDR3 reads CASSHPWTGKETQYF. CDR3 nucleotides: TGTGCCAGCAGCCATCCATGGACAGGGAAAGAGACCCAGTACTTC.

This clonotype occurred many times. The chain joins TRBV20-1 to TRBJ1-2; no firm D call. CDR1 and CDR2 from the germline V gene are DFQATT and SNEGSKA (reference sequence). There are 14 residues in the CDR3. V lost 6 bases to trimming and J lost 4 bases, with 18 bases between them. The CDR3 reads CSALSPVSVYGYTF. The CDR3 nucleotides are TGCAGTGCCCTCAGTCCGGTATCCGTCTATGGCTACACCTTC.